Given below is one T cell receptor (beta chain) in context. No antigen is known for it. The data derive from a study of T cell repertoires in cytomegalovirus infection. Study overall: Both a matching HLA type and CMV infection were indicated by public TCR beta signatures. Whole-study findings and limits: CMV-specific HLA-C-restricted TCR beta clonotypes dominated the ex vivo response. Totalled public TCR beta family frequency picked out people who carried CMV plus the relevant HLA.

TCRdb re-called the reads with MiXCR, one entry per CDR3 protein. The sample yields just under 500,000 distinct CDR3 sequences, 30% to 40% seen once. The V gene end was trimmed by 5 bases and the J gene end by 1 base; junction bases not matched to a gene: 9. The CDR3 length is 17 residues. Germline CDR1 reads SGHTA; CDR2 reads FQGNSA. The gene calls are TRBV7-2 and TRBJ2-3; 10 bases fit TRBD1. Material: cultured PBMCs, obtained from culture after CMV antigen stimulation. The source of this sequence is a human donor in good health (CMV status not recorded). Some clones in this sample may be carry-over from other donors' samples. As DNA, the CDR3 is TGTGCCAGCAGCCCTGGACAGGGGGTTTGGGGCACAGATACGCAGTATTTT. Protein product: CASSPGQGVWGTDTQYF.